This T cell receptor beta chain derives from a study of T cells expressing NK-cell markers. The wider study: Sorted CD3+CD56-NKG2C+, CD3+CD56+NKG2C- and CD3+CD56+NKG2C+ T cells were the source of the TCR beta repertoires.

Each CDR3 protein gets one entry in TCRdb, which reprocessed the 5' RACE reads and gives no DNA. The sample holds about 460,000 distinct CDR3 sequences. The CDR3 has 14 amino acids. Germline values: CDR1 LGHDT, CDR2 YNNKEL (reference sequence). V is TRBV3-1 and J is TRBJ1-1; TCRdb's D gene call, TRBD1, goes unchecked for lack of DNA. The TCR comes from a woman in her fifties or sixties in good health. The source material was blood T cells: a sorted CD56 or NKG2C T cell subset, CD4+ or CD8+ T cells, or bulk PBMC T cells (not recorded which). CDR3 loop: CASSGGQGGTEAFF.